This TCR beta chain appears in the sequencing data of a study of cytomegalovirus exposure and HLA in healthy donors. Use of 60 Vbeta and 13 Jbeta primers characterized the PCR. Measured with immunoSEQ multiplex PCR; TCRdb has only the in-frame clones, and not every one. The sample includes some 95,000 clones, about 70% seen only once; the top ten take about 1.2%. Specimen: PBMCs. The source is a female donor in good health and CMV-seronegative.

CDR3 in amino acids: CASSLLRLADNEQFF. The CDR3 DNA follows: TGTGCCAGCAGCTTGCTCCGACTAGCGGACAATGAGCAGTTCTTC. This sequence joins TRBV5-8 and TRBJ2-1; 9 bases map to TRBD2. V was pared by 1 base and J by 5 bases, with 4 bases of the junction left unmatched. The V gene's germline CDR1 is SGHTS and CDR2 YDEGEE. The CDR3 loop spans 15 amino acids. Complete variable domain (other parts from reference TRBV5-8 and TRBJ2-1): EAGVTQSPTHLIKTRGQQATLRCSPISGHTSVYWYQQALGLGLQFLLWYDEGEERNRGNFPPRFSGRQFPNYSSELNVNALELEDSALYLCASSLLRLADNEQFFGPGTRLTVL.